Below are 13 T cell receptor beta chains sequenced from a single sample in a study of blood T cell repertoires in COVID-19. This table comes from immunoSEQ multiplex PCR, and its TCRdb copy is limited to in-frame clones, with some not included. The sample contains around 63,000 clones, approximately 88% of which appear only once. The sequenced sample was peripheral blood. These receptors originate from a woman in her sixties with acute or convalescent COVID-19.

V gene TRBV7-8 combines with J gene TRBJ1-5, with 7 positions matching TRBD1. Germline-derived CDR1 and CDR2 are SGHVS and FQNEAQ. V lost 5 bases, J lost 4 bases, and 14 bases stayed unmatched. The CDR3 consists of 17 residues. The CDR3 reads CASSLWTGTELNQPQHF. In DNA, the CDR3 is TGTGCCAGCAGCCTTTGGACAGGCACTGAGTTAAATCAGCCCCAGCATTTT.

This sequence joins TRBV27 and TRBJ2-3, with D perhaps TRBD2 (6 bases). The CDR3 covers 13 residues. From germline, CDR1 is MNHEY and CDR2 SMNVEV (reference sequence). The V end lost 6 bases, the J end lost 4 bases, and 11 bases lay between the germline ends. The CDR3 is CASRKSGADTQYF. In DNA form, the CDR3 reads TGTGCCAGCAGAAAATCGGGGGCAGATACGCAGTATTTT.

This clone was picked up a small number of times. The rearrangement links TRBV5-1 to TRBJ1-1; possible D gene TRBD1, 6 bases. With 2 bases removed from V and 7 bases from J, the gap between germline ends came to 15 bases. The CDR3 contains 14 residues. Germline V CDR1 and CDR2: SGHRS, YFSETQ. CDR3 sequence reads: CASSFGTPGNEAFF. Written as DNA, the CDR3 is TGCGCCAGCAGCTTTGGGACACCGGGAAATGAAGCTTTCTTT.

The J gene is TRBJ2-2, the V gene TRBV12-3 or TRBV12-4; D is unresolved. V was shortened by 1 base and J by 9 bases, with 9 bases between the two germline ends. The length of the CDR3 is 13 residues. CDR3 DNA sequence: TGTGCCAGCAGTTTAGATCAGGAAAGGGAGCTGTTTTTT. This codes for CASSLDQERELFF.

CDR3 protein: CASSHVRGAGYGYTF. The CDR3 DNA reads as TGCGCCAGCAGCCACGTCAGGGGCGCAGGGTATGGCTACACCTTC. The chain couples TRBV4-1 to TRBJ1-2; the D gene is possibly TRBD1 (6 bases). V lost 3 bases and J lost 5, with 16 bases in between. The V gene's germline CDR1 is MGHRA and CDR2 YSYEKL. CDR3 length: 15 residues.

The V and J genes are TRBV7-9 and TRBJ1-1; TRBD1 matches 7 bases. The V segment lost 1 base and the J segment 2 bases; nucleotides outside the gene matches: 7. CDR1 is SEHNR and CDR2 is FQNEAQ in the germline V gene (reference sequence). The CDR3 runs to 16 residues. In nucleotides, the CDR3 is TGTGCCAGCAGCTTAGAACAGGGGAAAGGAAACACTGAAGCTTTCTTT. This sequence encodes CASSLEQGKGNTEAFF.

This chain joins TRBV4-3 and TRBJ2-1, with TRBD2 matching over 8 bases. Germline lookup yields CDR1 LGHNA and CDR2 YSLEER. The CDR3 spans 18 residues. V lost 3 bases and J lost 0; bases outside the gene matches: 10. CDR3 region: CASSQLASGPSSYNEQFF. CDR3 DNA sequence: TGCGCCAGCAGCCAGTTAGCTAGCGGGCCGAGCTCCTACAATGAGCAGTTCTTC.

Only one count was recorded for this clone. CDR3 loop: CASSELAGEHRTQYF. CDR3 nucleotide sequence: TGTGCCAGCAGTGAACTAGCGGGAGAACATAGGACCCAGTACTTC. The chain combines TRBV2 with TRBJ2-5; TRBD2 matches 10 bases. V shed 2 bases and J 7 bases; nucleotides not matched to a gene: 7. The CDR3 consists of 15 residues. CDR1 SNHLY and CDR2 FYNNEI come from the germline V gene.

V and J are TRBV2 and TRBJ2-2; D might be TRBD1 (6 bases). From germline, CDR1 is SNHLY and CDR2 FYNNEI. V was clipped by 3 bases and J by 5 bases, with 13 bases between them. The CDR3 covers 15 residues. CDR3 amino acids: CASSETGLYTGELFF. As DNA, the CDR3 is TGTGCCAGCAGTGAGACAGGACTTTATACCGGGGAGCTGTTTTTT.

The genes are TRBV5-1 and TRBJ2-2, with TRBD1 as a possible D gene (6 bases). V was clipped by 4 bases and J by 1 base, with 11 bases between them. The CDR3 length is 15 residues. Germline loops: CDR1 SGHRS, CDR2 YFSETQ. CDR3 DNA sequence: TGCGCCAGCAGCCCCGCCAGGGGGAACACCGGGGAGCTGTTTTTT. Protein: CASSPARGNTGELFF. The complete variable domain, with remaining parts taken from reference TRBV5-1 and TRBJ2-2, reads KAGVTQTPRYLIKTRGQQVTLSCSPISGHRSVSWYQQTPGQGLQFLFEYFSETQRNKGNFPGRFSGRQFSNSRSEMNVSTLELGDSALYLCASSPARGNTGELFFGEGSRLTVL.

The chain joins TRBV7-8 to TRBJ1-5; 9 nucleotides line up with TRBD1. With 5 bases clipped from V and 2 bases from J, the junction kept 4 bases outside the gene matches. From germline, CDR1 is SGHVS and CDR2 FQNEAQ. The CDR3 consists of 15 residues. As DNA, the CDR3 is TGTGCCAGCAGCATCGGGACAGGGCGCAATCAGCCCCAGCATTTT. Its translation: CASSIGTGRNQPQHF.

CDR3 in DNA: TGCGCCAGCAGCTTGACCCCTAGCGGAGCAAACACCGGGGAGCTGTTTTTT. Translating it yields CASSLTPSGANTGELFF. This chain connects TRBV5-1 to TRBJ2-2, with TRBD2 identical over 7 bases. Trimming removed 1 base from V and 2 bases from J; junction bases left unmatched: 8. CDR1 and CDR2 from the germline V gene are SGHRS and YFSETQ. The CDR3 is 17 amino acids.

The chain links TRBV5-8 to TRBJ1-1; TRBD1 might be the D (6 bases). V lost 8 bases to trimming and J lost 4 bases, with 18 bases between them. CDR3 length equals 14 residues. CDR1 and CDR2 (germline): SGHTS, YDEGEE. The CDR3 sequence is CARKRRTVSTEAFF. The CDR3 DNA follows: TGTGCCAGAAAGAGACGGACAGTGAGCACTGAAGCTTTCTTT.